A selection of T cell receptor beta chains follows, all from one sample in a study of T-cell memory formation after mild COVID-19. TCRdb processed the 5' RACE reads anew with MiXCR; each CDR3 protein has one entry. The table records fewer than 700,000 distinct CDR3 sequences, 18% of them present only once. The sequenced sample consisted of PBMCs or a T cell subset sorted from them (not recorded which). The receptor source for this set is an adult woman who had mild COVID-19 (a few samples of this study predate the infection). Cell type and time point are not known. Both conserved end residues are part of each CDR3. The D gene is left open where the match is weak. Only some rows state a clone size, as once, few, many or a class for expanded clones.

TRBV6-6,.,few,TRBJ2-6,CASSRTSGANVLTF,TGTGCCAGCAGTCGGACCTCTGGGGCCAACGTCCTGACTTTC
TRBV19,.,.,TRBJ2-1,CASAGGRGQDNEQFF,TGTGCCAGTGCTGGCGGCAGGGGCCAGGACAATGAGCAGTTCTTC
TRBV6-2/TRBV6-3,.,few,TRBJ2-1,CASEPQGSYYNEQFF,TGTGCCAGCGAGCCCCAGGGGTCGTACTACAATGAGCAGTTCTTC
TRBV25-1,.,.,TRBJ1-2,CASSRDHRGYTF,TGTGCCAGTTCCCGGGACCACCGGGGCTACACCTTC
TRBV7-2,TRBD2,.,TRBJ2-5,CASSPGLARQTQYF,TGTGCCAGCAGTCCCGGACTAGCCCGCCAGACCCAGTACTTC
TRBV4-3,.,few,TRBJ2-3,CASSQLVAGDTQYF,TGCGCCAGCAGCCAACTTGTAGCAGGAGATACGCAGTATTTT
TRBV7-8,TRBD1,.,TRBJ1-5,CASSPQGGNSNQPQHF,TGTGCCAGCAGCCCGCAGGGGGGGAATAGCAATCAGCCCCAGCATTTT
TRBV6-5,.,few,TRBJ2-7,CASSPTPSVPRNEQYF,TGTGCCAGCAGTCCGACCCCTAGCGTGCCCCGCAACGAGCAGTACTTC
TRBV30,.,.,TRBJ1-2,CAWAPRGHIDYGYTF,TGTGCCTGGGCCCCCAGGGGACATATAGACTATGGCTACACCTTC
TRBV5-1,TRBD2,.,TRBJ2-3,CASSLVPGLAVSSTDTQYF,TGCGCCAGCAGCTTGGTTCCTGGACTAGCGGTATCTAGCACAGATACGCAGTATTTT
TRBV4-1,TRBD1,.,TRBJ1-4,CASSQSAGGEKLFF,TGCGCCAGCAGCCAGTCAGCAGGGGGGGAAAAACTGTTTTTT
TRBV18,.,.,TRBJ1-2,CASSLGEGSGYTF,TGTGCCAGCTCACTCGGGGAGGGGAGCGGCTACACCTTC
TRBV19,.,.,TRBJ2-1,CASSKKLTYNEQFF,TGTGCCAGTAGTAAGAAGTTGACCTACAATGAGCAGTTCTTC
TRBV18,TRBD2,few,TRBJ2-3,CASSPSSGRAEADTQYF,TGTGCCAGCTCACCTTCTAGCGGGAGGGCCGAGGCAGATACGCAGTATTTT
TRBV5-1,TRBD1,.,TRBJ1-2,CASSLDGTGGYGYTF,TGTGCCAGCAGCTTGGACGGGACAGGGGGATATGGCTACACCTTC